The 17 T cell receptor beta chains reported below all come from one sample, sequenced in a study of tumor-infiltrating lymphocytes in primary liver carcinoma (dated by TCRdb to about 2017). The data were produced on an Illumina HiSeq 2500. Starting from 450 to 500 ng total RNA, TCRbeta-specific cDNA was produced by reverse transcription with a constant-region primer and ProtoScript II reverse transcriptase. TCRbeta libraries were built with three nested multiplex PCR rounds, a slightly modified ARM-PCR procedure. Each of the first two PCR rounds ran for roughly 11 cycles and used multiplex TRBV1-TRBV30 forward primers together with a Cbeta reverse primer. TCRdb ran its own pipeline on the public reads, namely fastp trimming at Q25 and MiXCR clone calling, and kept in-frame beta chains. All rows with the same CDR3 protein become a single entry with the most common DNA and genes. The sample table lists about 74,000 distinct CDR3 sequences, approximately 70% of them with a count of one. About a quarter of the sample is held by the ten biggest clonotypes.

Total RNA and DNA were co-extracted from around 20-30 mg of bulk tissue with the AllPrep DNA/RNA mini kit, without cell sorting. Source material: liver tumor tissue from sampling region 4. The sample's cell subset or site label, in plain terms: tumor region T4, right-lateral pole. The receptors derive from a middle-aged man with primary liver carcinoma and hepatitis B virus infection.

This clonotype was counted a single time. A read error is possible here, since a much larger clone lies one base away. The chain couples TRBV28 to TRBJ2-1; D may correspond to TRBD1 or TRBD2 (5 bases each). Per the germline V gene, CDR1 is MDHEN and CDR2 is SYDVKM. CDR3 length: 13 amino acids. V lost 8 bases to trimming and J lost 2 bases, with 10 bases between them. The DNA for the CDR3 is TGTGCCAGCTGGGACCAGCCCTACAATGAGCAGTTCTTC. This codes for CASWDQPYNEQFF.

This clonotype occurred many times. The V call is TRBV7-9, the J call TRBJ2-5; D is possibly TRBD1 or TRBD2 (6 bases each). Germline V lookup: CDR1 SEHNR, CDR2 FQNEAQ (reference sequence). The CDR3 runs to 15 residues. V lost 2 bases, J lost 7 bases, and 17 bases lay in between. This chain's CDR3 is CASSLTGAAATTQYF. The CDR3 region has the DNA TGTGCCAGCAGCTTAACGGGGGCGGCTGCTACGACCCAGTACTTC.

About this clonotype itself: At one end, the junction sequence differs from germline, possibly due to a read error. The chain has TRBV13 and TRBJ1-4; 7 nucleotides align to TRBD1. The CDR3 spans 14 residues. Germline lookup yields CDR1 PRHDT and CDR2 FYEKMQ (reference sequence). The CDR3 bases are TGTGCCAGCAGCAAAGACCAGGGGGATGAGAAACTGTTTTTT. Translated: CASSKDQGDEKLFF.

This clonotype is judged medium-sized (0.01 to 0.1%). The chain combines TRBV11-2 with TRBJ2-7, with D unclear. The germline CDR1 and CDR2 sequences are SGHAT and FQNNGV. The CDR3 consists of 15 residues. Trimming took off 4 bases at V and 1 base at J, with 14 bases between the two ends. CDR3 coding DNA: TGTGCCAGCAGCTCGAGCTGGGTCGGTTCCTACGAGCAGTACTTC. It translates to CASSSSWVGSYEQYF.

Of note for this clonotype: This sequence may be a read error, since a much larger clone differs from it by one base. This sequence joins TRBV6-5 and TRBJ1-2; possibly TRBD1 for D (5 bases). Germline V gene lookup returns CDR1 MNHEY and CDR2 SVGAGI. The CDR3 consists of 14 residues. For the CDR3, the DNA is TGTGCCAGCAGTTACTTTGGCGGAGGGGATGGCCACACCTTC. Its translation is CASSYFGGGDGHTF.

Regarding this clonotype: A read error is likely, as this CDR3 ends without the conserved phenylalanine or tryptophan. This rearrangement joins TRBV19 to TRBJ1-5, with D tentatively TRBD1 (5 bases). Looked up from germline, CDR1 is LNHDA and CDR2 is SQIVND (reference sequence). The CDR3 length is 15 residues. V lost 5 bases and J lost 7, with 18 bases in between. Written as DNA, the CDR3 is TGTGCCAGTAGTGGGGCGGAGGGACGAAGCCAGCCCCAGCATCTT. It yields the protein CASSGAEGRSQPQHL.

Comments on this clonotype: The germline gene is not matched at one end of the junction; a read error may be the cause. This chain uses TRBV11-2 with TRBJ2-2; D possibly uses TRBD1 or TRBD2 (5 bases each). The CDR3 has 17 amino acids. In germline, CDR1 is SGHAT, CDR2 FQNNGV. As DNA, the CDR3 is TGTGCCAGCAGCTTAGTTCGGATGTACCCAGGGATCGGGAAGCTGTTTTTT. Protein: CASSLVRMYPGIGKLFF.

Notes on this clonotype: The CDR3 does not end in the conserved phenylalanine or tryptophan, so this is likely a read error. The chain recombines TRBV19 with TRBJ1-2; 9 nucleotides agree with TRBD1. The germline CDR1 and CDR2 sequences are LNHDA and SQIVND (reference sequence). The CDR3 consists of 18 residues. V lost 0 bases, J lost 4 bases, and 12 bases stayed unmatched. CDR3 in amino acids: CASSIDRSRQGEIYGYTS. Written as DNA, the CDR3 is TGTGCCAGTAGTATAGACCGCTCCCGACAGGGGGAGATCTATGGCTACACCTCC.

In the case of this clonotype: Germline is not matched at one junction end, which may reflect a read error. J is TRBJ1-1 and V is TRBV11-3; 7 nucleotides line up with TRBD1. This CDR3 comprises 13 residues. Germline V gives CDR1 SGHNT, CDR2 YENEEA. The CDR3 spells CASSLAGGTEASF. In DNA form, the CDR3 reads TGTGCCAGTAGCTTAGCAGGGGGGACTGAAGCTTCCTTC.

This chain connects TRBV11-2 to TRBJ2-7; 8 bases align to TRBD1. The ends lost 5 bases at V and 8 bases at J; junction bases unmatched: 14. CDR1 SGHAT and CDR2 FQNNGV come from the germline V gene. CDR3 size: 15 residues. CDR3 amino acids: CASSPTGGRRYKQYF. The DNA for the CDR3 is TGTGCCAGCAGCCCTACAGGGGGTCGGAGGTACAAGCAGTACTTC.

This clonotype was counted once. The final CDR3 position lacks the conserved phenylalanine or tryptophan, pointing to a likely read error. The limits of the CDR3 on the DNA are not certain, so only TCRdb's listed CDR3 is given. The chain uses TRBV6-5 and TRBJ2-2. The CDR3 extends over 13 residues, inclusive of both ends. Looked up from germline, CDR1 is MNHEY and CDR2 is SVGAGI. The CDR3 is CASSYSIGRELFL.

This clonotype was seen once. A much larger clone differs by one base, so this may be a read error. The CDR3 nucleotides read TGTGCCAGCAGTGTGGACAACACCGGGGTGCTGTTTTTT. This codes for CASSVDNTGVLFF. The chain is built from TRBV7-3 and TRBJ2-2, with D possibly called TRBD1 or TRBD2 (5 bases each). CDR1 and CDR2 (germline): SGHTA, FQGTGA. The CDR3 has 13 amino acids.

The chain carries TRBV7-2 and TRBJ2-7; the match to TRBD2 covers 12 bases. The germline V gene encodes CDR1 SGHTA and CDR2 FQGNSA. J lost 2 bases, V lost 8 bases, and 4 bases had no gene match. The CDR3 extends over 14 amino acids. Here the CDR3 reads CASGWTSGAYEQYF. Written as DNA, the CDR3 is TGTGCCAGCGGCTGGACTAGCGGGGCCTACGAGCAGTACTTC.

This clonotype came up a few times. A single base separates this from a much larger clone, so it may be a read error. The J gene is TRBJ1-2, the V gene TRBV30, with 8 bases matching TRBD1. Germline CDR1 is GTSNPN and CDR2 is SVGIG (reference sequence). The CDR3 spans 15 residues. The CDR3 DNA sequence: TGTGCCTGGAGACAAACAGGGGGGGGACTCTATGGCTACGCCTTC. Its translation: CAWRQTGGGLYGYAF.

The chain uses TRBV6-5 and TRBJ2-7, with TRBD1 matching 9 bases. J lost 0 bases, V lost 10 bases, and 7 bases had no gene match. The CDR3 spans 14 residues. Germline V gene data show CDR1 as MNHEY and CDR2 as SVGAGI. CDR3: CANREDRGSYEQYF. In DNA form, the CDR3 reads TGTGCCAACAGGGAGGACAGGGGCTCCTACGAGCAGTACTTC.

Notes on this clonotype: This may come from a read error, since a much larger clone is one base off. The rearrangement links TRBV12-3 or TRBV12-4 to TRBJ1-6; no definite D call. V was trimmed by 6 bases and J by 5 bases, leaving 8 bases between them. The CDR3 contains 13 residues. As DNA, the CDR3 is TGTGCCAGCAGCTCTACAGATAATTCACCCCTCCACTTT. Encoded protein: CASSSTDNSPLHF.

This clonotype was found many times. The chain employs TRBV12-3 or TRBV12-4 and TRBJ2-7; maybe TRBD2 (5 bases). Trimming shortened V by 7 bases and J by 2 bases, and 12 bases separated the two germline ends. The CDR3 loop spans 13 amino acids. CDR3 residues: CASTGVSTYEQYF. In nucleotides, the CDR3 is TGTGCCAGCACCGGGGTGAGCACCTACGAGCAGTACTTC.